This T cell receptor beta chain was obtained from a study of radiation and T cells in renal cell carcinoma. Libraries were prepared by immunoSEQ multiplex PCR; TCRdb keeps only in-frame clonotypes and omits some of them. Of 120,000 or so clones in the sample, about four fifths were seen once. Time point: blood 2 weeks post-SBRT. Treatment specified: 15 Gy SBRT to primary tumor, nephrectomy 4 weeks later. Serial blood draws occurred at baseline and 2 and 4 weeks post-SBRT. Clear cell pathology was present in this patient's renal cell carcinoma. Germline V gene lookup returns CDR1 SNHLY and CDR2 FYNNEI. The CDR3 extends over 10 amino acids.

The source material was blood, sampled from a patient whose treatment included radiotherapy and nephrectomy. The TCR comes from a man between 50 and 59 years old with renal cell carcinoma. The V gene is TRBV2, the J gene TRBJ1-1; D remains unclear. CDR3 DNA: TGTGTGGTCTCGTTAGGGGAAGCTTTCTTT. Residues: CVVSLGEAFF.